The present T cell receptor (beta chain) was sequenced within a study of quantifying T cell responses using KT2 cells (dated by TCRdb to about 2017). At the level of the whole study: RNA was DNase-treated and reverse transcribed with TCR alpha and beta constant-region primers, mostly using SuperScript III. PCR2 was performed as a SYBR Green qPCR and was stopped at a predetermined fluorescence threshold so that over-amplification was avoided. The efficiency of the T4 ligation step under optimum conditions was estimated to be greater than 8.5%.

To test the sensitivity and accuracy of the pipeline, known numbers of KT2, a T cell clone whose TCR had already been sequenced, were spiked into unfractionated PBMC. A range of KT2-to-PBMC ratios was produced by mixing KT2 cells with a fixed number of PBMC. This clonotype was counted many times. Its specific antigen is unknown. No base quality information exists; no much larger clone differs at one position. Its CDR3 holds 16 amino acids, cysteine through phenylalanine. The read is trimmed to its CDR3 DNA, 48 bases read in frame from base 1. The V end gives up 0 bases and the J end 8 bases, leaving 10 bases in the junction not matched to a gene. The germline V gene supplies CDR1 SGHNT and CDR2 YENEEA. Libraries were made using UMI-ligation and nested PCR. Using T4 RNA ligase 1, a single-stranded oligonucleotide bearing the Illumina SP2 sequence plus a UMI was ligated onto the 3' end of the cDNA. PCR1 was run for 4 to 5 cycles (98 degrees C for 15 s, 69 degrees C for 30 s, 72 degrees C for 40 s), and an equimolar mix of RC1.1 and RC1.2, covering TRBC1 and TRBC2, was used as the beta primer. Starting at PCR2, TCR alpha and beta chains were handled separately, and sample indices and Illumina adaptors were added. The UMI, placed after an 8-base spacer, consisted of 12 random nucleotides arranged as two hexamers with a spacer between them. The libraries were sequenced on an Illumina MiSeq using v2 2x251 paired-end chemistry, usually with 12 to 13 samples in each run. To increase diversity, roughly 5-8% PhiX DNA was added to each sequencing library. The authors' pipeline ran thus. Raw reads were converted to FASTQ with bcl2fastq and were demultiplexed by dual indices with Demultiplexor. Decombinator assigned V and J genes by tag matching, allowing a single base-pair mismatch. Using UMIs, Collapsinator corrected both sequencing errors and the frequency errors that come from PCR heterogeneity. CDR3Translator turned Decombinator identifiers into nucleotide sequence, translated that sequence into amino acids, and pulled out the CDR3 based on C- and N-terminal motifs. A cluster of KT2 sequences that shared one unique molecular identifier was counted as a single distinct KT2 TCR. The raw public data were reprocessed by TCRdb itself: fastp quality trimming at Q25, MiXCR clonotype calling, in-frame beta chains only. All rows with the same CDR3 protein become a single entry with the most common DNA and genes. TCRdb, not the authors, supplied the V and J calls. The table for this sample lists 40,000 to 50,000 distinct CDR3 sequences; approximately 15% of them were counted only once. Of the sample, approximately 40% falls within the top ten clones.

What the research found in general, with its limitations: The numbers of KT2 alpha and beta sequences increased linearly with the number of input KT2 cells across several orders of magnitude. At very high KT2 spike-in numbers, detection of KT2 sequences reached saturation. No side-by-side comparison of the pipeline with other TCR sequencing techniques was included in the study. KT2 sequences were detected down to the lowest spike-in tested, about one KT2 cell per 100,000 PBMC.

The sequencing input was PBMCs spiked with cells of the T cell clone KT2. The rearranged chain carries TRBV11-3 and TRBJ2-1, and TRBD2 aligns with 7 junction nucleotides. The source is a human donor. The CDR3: CASSLDGGSGIHEQFF. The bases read TGTGCCAGCAGCTTAGACGGCGGGAGCGGGATCCATGAGCAGTTCTTC.